This T cell receptor (beta chain) was found in a study of radiotherapy plus CTLA-4 blockade in lung cancer. Regarding the study as a whole: An expansion of tumor-derived TCR clones occurred in blood after radiotherapy plus ipilimumab. It was early blood T cell clone dynamics, with interferon-beta, that reportedly best predicted response.

Germline V gene data show CDR1 as SGHAT and CDR2 as FQNNGV. The V gene lost 5 bases and the J gene lost 3 bases, with 13 bases spanning the gap. CDR3 length: 15 amino acids. Assay used: immunoSEQ multiplex PCR; TCRdb lists only in-frame clones, some missing. This sample has 81,000 or so clones, with about 88% found just once. Points on this clone: Its antigen is unknown.

The chain combines TRBV11-2 with TRBJ2-2; D could derive from TRBD1 or TRBD2 (6 bases each). Here the sequenced sample was peripheral blood, taken from a patient treated with radiotherapy plus ipilimumab. The sequence derives from a human donor with non-small cell lung cancer who had stable disease on radiotherapy plus ipilimumab. As DNA, the CDR3 is TGTGCCAGCAGCGCCGCTAGGGGGGACACCGGGGAGCTGTTTTTT. This encodes CASSAARGDTGELFF.